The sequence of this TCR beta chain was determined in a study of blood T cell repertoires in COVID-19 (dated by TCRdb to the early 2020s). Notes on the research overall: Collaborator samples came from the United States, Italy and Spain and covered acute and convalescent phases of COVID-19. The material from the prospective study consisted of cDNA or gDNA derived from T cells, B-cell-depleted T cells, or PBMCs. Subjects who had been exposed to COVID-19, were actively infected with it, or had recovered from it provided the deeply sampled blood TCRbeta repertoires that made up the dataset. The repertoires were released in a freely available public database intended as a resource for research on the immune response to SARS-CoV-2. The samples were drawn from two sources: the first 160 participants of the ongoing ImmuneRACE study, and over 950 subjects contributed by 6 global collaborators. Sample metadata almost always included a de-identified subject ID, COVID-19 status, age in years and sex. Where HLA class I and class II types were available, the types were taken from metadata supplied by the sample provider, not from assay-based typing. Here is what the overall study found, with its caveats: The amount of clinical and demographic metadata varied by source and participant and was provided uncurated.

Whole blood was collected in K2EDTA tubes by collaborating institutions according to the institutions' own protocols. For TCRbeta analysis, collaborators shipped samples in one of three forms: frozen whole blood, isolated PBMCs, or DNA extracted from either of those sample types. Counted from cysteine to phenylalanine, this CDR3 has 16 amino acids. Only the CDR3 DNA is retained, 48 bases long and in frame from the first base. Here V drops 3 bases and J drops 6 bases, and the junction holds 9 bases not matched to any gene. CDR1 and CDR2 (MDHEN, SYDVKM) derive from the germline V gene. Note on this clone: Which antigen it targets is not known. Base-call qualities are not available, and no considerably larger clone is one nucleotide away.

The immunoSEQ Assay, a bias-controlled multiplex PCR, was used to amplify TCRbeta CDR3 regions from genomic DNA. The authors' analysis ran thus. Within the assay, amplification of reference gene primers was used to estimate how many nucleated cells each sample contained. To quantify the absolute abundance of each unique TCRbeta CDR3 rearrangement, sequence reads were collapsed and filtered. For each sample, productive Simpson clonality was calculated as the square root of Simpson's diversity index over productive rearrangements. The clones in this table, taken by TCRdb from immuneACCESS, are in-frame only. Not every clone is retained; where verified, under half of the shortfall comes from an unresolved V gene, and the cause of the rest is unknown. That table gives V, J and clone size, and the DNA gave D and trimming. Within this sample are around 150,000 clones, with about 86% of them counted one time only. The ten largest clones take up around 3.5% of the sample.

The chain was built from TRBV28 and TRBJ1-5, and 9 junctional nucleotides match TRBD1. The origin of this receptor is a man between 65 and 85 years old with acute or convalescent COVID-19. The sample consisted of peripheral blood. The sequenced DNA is TGTGCCAGCAGTTTTCGGAGGGGACAGGGTCGTCAGCCCCAGCATTTT. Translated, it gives CASSFRRGQGRQPQHF.